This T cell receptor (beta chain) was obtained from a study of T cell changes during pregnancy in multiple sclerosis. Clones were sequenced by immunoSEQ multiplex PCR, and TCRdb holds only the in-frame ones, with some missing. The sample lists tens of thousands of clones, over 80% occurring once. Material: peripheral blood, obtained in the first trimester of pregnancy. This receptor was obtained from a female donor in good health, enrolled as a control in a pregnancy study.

Here the CDR3 reads CASSIGQALENSNQPQHF. CDR3 nucleotides: TGTGCCAGTAGTATAGGACAGGCATTAGAGAATAGCAATCAGCCCCAGCATTTT. The rearrangement joins TRBV19 to TRBJ1-5; D may be TRBD1 (6 bases). Germline V gene data show CDR1 as LNHDA and CDR2 as SQIVND (reference sequence). This CDR3 comprises 18 residues. Between the trimmed V and J ends, which lost 1 base and 0 bases, there was a span of 16 bases. Looking up the rest from reference TRBV19 and TRBJ1-5 gives the full variable domain: DGGITQSPKYLFRKEGQNVTLSCEQNLNHDAMYWYRQDPGQGLRLIYYSQIVNDFQKGDIAEGYSVSREKKESFPLTVTSAQKNPTAFYLCASSIGQALENSNQPQHFGDGTRLSIL.